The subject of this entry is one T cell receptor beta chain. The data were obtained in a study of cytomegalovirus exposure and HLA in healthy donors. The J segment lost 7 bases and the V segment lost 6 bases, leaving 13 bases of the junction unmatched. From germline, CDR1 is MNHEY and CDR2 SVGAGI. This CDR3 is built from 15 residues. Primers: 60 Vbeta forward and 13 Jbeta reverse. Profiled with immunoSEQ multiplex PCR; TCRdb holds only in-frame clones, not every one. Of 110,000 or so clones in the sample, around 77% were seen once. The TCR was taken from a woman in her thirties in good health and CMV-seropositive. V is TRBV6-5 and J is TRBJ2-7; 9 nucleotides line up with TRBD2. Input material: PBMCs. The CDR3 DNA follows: TGTGCCAGCAGCCCCTATGCGGGGGGGGCGTGGGAGCAGTACTTC. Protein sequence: CASSPYAGGAWEQYF.